This TCR beta chain was sequenced during a study of T cell responses to AZD1222 COVID-19 vaccine. Germline-derived CDR1 and CDR2 are SGHTS and YDEGEE. After removal of 0 bases from V and 3 bases from J, the junction contained 3 bases not matched to a gene. The CDR3 length is 15 residues. This table comes from immunoSEQ multiplex PCR, and its TCRdb copy is limited to in-frame clones, with some not included. The sample contains more than 150,000 clones, 94% of which appear only once. The study, taken as a whole, reports: A reported finding is that nearly half of spike-specific TCRs target unmutated variant regions.

Worth noting for this clone: What it binds is not known.

The receptor comes from an adult who received the AZD1222 COVID-19 vaccine. This rearrangement joins TRBV5-8 to TRBJ2-1; 7 bases fit TRBD2. This specimen consisted of peripheral blood, obtained 28 days after the second AZD1222 dose. The CDR3 coding sequence is TGTGCCAGCAGCTTGGGTCTAGCGGACTACAATGAGCAGTTCTTC. It is translated as CASSLGLADYNEQFF.